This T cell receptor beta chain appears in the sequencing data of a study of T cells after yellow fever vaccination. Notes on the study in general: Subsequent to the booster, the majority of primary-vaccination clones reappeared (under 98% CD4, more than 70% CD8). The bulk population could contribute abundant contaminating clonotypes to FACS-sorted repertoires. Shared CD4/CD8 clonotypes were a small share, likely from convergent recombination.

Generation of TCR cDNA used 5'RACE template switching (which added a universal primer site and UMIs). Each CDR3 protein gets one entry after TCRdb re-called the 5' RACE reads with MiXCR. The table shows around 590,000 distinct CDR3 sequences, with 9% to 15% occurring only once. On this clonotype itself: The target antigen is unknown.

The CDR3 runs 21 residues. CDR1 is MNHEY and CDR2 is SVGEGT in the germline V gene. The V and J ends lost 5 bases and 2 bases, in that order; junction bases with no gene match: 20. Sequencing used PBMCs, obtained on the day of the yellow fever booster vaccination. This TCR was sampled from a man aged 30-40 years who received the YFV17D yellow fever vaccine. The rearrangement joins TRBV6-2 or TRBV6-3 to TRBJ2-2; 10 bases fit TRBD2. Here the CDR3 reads CASSTRLAGEFIGVNTGELFF. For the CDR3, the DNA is TGTGCCAGCAGTACACGCCTAGCGGGAGAGTTTATTGGGGTTAACACCGGGGAGCTGTTTTTT.